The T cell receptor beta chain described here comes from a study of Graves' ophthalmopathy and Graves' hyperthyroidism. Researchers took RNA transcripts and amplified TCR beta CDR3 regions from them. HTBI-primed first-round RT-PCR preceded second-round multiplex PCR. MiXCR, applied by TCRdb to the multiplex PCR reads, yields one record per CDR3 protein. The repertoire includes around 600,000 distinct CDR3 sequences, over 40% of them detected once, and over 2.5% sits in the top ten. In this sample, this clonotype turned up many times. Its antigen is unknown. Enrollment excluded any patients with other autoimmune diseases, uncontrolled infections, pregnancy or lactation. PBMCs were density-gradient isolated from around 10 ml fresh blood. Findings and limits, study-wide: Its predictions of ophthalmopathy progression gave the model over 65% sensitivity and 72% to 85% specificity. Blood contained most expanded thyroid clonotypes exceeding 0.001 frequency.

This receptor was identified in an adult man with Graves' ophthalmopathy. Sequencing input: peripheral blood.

This CDR3 reads CASSLGQGAVTYGYTF. For the CDR3, the DNA is TGTGCCAGCAGCTTAGGGCAGGGGGCGGTTACGTATGGCTACACCTTC. The chain links TRBV7-8 to TRBJ1-2, with 8 bases aligning to TRBD1. V lost 1 base to trimming and J lost 5 bases; unmatched junction nucleotides: 9. CDR3 length: 16 amino acids. CDR1 and CDR2 from the germline V gene are SGHVS and FQNEAQ.